This T cell receptor beta chain was identified in a study of shared clonotypes between healthy human individuals. The assay was immunoSEQ multiplex PCR, and TCRdb's table has in-frame clones only and misses some. The sample contains roughly 2.1 million clones, roughly 91% of which appear only once. The CDR3 spans 19 residues. The germline V and J ends were trimmed by 3 bases and 0 bases, with 21 bases remaining between them. Germline CDR1 and CDR2: SGHDN and FVKESK. Positive CCR7 selection of CD45RO-negative cells yielded the naive CD8 cells, and terminally differentiated effector memory CD45RA+ cells were excluded.

J is TRBJ2-1 and V is TRBV14; possibly TRBD2 for D (5 bases). The receptor was derived from a man aged 18 to 29 in good health. Some clones in this sample may be carry-over from other donors' samples. The sample comprised naive CD8+ T cells from PBMCs. CDR3 nucleotides: TGTGCCAGCAGCCAGGAGGACCGCCGGTATCTCTACTCCTACAATGAGCAGTTCTTC. As protein: CASSQEDRRYLYSYNEQFF.